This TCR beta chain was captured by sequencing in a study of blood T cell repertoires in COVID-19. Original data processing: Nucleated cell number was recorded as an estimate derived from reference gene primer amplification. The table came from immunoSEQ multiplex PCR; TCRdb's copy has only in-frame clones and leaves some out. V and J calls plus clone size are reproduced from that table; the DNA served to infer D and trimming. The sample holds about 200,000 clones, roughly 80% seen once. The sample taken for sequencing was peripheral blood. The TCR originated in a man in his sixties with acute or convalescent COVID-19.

The CDR3 bases are TGTGCCAGCAGCTTTGGCAGGTTTGGGGGCTACACCTTC. This translates into CASSFGRFGGYTF. The chain has TRBV11-2 and TRBJ1-2; D not resolved. CDR1 SGHAT and CDR2 FQNNGV come from the germline V gene. Trimming removed 3 bases from V and 8 bases from J, with 13 bases in between. The CDR3 is 13 residues long.